The clone carrying this TCR beta chain was seen a single time. What it recognizes is unknown. The stimulus was an HIV-1 Gag 15-mer peptide pool, 1 ug/peptide/mL. Memory cells lacking CD40L and CD69 with high CD45RO were sorted. Adults with HIV-1 started suppressive ART while chronically infected. For at least 4 years, plasma HIV-1 RNA was undetectable (<50 copies/mL). Germline CDR1 reads SGDLS; CDR2 reads YYNGEE. CDR3 size: 16 residues. V was clipped by 7 bases and J by 4 bases; unmatched bases: 11. This sample was included in a study of persistence of HIV-infected CD4 T cells. The study, taken as a whole, reports: Within sorted populations, more oligoclonal TCRs accompanied more oligoclonal proviruses. Compared with CD3/CD28-stimulated cells, CMV- and Gag-responding cells showed lower TCRbeta richness.

The immunoSEQ assay was version 4, run in survey mode. TCRdb's table, derived via immunoSEQ multiplex PCR, lists solely in-frame clones and lacks some. The repertoire holds 36,000 or so clones, approximately 78% seen once, with approximately 1% in the top ten. The input for sequencing was cultured CD4+ T cells from PBMCs, taken from a patient who received antiretroviral therapy. This clonotype was obtained from an adult with HIV. The donor label of this sample is uncertain. The genes are TRBV9 and TRBJ2-2; the match to TRBD2 covers 9 bases. This CDR3 reads CASSSLERGATGELFF. Here the CDR3 DNA reads TGTGCCAGCTCCTCCCTGGAGCGGGGGGCCACCGGGGAGCTGTTTTTT. Full variable domain (outside the CDR3, taken from reference TRBV9 and TRBJ2-2): DSGVTQTPKHLITATGQRVTLRCSPRSGDLSVYWYQQSLDQGLQFLIQYYNGEERAKGNILERFSAQQFPDLHSELNLSSLELGDSALYFCASSSLERGATGELFFGEGSRLTVL.